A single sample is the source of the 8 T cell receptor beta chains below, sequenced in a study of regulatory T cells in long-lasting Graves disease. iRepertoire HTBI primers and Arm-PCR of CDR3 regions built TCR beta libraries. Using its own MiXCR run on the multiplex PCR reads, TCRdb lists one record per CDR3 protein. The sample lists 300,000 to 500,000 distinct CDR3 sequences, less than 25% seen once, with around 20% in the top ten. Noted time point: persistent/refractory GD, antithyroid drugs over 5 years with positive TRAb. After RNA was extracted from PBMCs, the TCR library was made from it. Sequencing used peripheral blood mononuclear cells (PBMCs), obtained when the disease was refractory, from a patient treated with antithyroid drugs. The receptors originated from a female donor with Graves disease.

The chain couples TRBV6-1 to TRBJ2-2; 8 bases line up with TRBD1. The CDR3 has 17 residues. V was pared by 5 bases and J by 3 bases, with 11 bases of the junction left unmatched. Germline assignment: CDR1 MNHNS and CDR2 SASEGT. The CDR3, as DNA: TGTGCCAGCAGTCGCGCCCGTGGGACAGGTGACACCGGGGAGCTGTTTTTT. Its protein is CASSRARGTGDTGELFF.

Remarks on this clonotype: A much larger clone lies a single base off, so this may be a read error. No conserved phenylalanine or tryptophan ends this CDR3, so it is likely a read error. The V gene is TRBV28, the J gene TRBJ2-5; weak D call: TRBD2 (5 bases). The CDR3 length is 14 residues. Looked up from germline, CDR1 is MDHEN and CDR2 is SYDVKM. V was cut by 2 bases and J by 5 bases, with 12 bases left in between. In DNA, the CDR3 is TGTGCCAGCAGTTTACCCCGGGGAGTGGAGACCCAGTACTCC. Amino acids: CASSLPRGVETQYS.

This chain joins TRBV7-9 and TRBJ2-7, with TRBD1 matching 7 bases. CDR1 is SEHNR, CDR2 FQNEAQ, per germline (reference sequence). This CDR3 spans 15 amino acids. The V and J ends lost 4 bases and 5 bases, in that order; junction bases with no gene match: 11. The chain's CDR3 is CASSSAGQGVDEQYF. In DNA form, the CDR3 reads TGTGCCAGCAGCTCGGCGGGCCAGGGGGTGGACGAGCAGTACTTC.

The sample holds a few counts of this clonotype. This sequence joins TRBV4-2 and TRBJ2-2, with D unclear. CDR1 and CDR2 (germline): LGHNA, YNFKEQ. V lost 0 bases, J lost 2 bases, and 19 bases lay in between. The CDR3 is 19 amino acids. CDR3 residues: CASSQEDGLLGFNTGELFF. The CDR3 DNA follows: TGTGCCAGCAGCCAAGAGGACGGCCTCCTGGGATTTAACACCGGGGAGCTGTTTTTT.

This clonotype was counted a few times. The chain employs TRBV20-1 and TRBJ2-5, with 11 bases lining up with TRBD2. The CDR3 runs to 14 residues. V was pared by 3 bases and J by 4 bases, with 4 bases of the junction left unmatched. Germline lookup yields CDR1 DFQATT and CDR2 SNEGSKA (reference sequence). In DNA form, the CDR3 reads TGCAGTGCTAGCGCTCTAGCGGGAGGAGAGACCCAGTACTTC. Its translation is CSASALAGGETQYF.

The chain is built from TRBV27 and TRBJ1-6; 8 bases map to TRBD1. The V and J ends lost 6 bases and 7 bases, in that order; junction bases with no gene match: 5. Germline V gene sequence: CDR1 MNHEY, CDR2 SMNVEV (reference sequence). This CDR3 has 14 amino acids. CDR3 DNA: TGTGCCAGCAGAGGGACAGGAGAAAATTCACCCCTCCACTTT. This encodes CASRGTGENSPLHF.

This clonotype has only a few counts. CDR3 sequence: CASTNTGDPSGNTIYF. CDR3 nucleotide sequence: TGTGCCAGCACCAATACGGGCGATCCCTCTGGAAACACCATATATTTT. V usage is TRBV11-2 and J usage is TRBJ1-3; no firm D call. The CDR3 is made up of 16 amino acids. The V and J ends lost 7 bases and 0 bases respectively, with 16 bases between them. Germline-derived CDR1 and CDR2 are SGHAT and FQNNGV.

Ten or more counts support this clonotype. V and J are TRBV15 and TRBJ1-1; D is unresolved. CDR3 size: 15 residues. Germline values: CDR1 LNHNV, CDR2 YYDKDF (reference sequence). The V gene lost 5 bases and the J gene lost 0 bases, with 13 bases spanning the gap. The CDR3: CATSGRDTVNTEAFF. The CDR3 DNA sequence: TGTGCCACCAGCGGTAGAGACACCGTGAACACTGAAGCTTTCTTT.